The 18 T cell receptor beta chains below come from one sample, sequenced in a study of technical replicates of blood from several donors. Measured with immunoSEQ multiplex PCR; TCRdb has only the in-frame clones, and not every one. The repertoire has some 73,000 clones, 90% of them found once; the top ten carry approximately 4.6%. The sample taken for sequencing was PBMCs. Source of these receptors: a human donor in good health. Some clones in this sample may be carry-over from other donors' samples.

The chain carries TRBV6-5 and TRBJ2-3, with TRBD1 identical over 7 bases. Trimming took 5 bases from V and 7 from J; bases not matched to a gene: 6. The CDR3 is 13 amino acids. Germline CDR1 is MNHEY and CDR2 is SVGAGI. The DNA for the CDR3 is TGTGCCAGCAGTATGACAGGGAAAAATACGCAGTATTTT. Translation: CASSMTGKNTQYF.

The chain combines TRBV10-3 with TRBJ1-2, with 9 bases aligning to TRBD1. This CDR3 spans 14 amino acids. Germline V gene lookup returns CDR1 ENHRY and CDR2 SYGVKD. V dropped 0 bases and J dropped 8; count of bases not matched to a gene: 4. Here the CDR3 DNA reads TGTGCCATCAGTGAGTCACAGGGGGCGCAGGGCTACACCTTC. It yields the protein CAISESQGAQGYTF.

CDR3 residues: CASWGRDGSYGYTF. DNA of the CDR3: TGTGCCAGCTGGGGCAGGGACGGGAGCTATGGCTACACCTTC. V and J are TRBV19 and TRBJ1-2, with D perhaps TRBD1 (5 bases). Trimming removed 9 bases from V and 4 bases from J, with 18 bases in between. This CDR3 has 14 residues. CDR1 is LNHDA and CDR2 is SQIVND in the germline V gene (reference sequence).

This clone appeared a few times. This chain connects TRBV6-1 to TRBJ2-7, with TRBD1 matching over 10 bases. Germline V gene sequence: CDR1 MNHNS, CDR2 SASEGT. V shed 6 bases, J shed 7 bases, and the junction held 12 bases outside the gene matches. The length of the CDR3 is 15 residues. The CDR3 loop reads CASSPRDRGFEEQYF. The CDR3, as DNA: TGTGCCAGCAGCCCCAGGGACAGGGGTTTCGAAGAGCAGTACTTC.

The genes are TRBV21-1 and TRBJ2-3; TRBD2, as called in the table, went unchecked against the DNA. TRBV21-1 is assigned pseudogene status. The CDR3 runs 16 residues. The CDR3 region has the DNA TGTGCCAGCAGCGCCCTAGCGGGGGGTTGCACAGATACGCAGTATTTT. It encodes CASSALAGGCTDTQYF.

This clone occurred a few times. The rearrangement uses TRBV4-3 and TRBJ1-3, with no clear D. The CDR3 sequence is 17 residues long. Germline V gives CDR1 LGHNA, CDR2 YSLEER. Trimming removed 1 base at V and 0 bases at J, with 13 bases between. The CDR3 sequence is CASSQASSGSSGNTIYF. The CDR3 DNA is TGCGCCAGCAGCCAAGCTTCCTCCGGGAGCTCTGGAAACACCATATATTTT.

CDR3 region: CASSSQVTSGGDTQYF. CDR3 coding DNA: TGTGCCAGCAGCTCCCAGGTGACTAGCGGAGGAGATACGCAGTATTTT. This sequence joins TRBV7-3 and TRBJ2-3, with 9 bases identical to TRBD2. Germline loops: CDR1 SGHTA, CDR2 FQGTGA. This CDR3 has 16 amino acids. The V gene end was trimmed by 4 bases and the J gene end by 5 bases; junction bases not matched to a gene: 10.

This rearrangement joins TRBV7-6 to TRBJ2-3; tentative D call: TRBD2 (5 bases). Germline values: CDR1 SGHVS, CDR2 FNYEAQ. With 5 bases removed from V and 2 bases from J, the gap between germline ends came to 29 bases. This CDR3 is 20 amino acids long. The CDR3 loop is CASSEVGWGSAAANTDTQYF. DNA of the CDR3: TGTGCCAGCAGCGAAGTAGGTTGGGGTTCGGCAGCGGCCAACACAGATACGCAGTATTTT.

CDR3 DNA: TGTGCCATCAGTGAGTTAGGGACAGGGAACACCGGGGAGCTGTTTTTT. As protein: CAISELGTGNTGELFF. The chain combines TRBV10-3 with TRBJ2-2, with TRBD1 matching 8 bases. Per the germline V gene, CDR1 is ENHRY and CDR2 is SYGVKD. The CDR3 contains 16 residues. V shed 1 base and J 1 base; nucleotides not matched to a gene: 2.

CDR3 nucleotides: TGCAGCGTTGAAGATCAGGACAGTTTGACCGGGGAGCTGTTTTTT. This encodes CSVEDQDSLTGELFF. This chain connects TRBV29-1 to TRBJ2-2, with D possibly being TRBD1 (6 bases). Trimming shortened V by 0 bases and J by 5 bases, and 13 bases separated the two germline ends. The CDR3 runs 15 residues. Germline-derived CDR1 and CDR2 are SQVTM and ANQGSEA.

The rearrangement uses TRBV30 and TRBJ2-5, with D possibly matching TRBD1 (6 bases). CDR1 is GTSNPN and CDR2 is SVGIG in the germline V gene (reference sequence). V lost 4 bases, J lost 2 bases, and 17 bases lay in between. The CDR3 has 15 amino acids. The CDR3 region has the DNA TGTGCCTGGAAACTCACAGGGCGATGGCAAGAGACCCAGTACTTC. This encodes CAWKLTGRWQETQYF.

J is TRBJ1-1 and V is TRBV18; 12 bases line up with TRBD1. CDR3 length: 14 amino acids. Germline loops: CDR1 KGHSH, CDR2 LQKENI. Germline trimming cut 3 bases from V and 14 bases from J; bases unmatched to any gene: 10. CDR3 coding DNA: TGTGCCAGCTCACCGTCTGAGCCGGGACAGGGGGCGTTCTTT. Translated: CASSPSEPGQGAFF.

This chain uses TRBV10-1 with TRBJ2-1; 7 bases map to TRBD2. The CDR3 is 16 residues long. The ends lost 6 bases at V and 2 bases at J; junction bases unmatched: 10. Germline V gene data show CDR1 as WNHNN and CDR2 as SYGVQD (reference sequence). CDR3 in amino acids: CASSLNGSGAYNEQFF. The CDR3 nucleotides read TGCGCCAGCAGCTTAAACGGGAGCGGGGCCTACAATGAGCAGTTCTTC.

This clone is a singleton in its sample. The chain carries TRBV5-1 and TRBJ2-3; D remains ambiguous. The V end was cut by 0 bases, the J end by 0 bases, with 8 bases between. CDR3 length equals 15 residues. Germline V lookup: CDR1 SGHRS, CDR2 YFSETQ. The CDR3 DNA reads TGCGCCAGCAGCTTGGTATTCCTGAGCACAGATACGCAGTATTTT. Amino acids: CASSLVFLSTDTQYF.

The genes are TRBV5-4 and TRBJ2-2; 11 bases map to TRBD2. The CDR3 sequence is 17 residues long. From germline, CDR1 is SGHNT and CDR2 YYREEE (reference sequence). The ends lost 4 bases at V and 6 bases at J; junction bases unmatched: 11. CDR3 bases: TGTGCCAGCAGCCCACGGGGTAGCGGGGGGGCCGCCGGGGAGCTGTTTTTT. This translates into CASSPRGSGGAAGELFF.

The chain joins TRBV19 to TRBJ2-1; 7 positions agree with TRBD2. V shed 1 base, J shed 2 bases, and the junction held 5 bases outside the gene matches. Germline lookup yields CDR1 LNHDA and CDR2 SQIVND (reference sequence). CDR3 length: 16 residues. The DNA of the CDR3 is TGTGCCAGTAGTATAGCCGGGACTACCCCCTACAATGAGCAGTTCTTC. Translating it yields CASSIAGTTPYNEQFF.

CDR3 nucleotides: TGTGCCAGCAAAACCGCAGGGGGTGGCTACACCTTC. This sequence encodes CASKTAGGGYTF. The gene calls are TRBV7-8 and TRBJ1-2; 7 bases agree with TRBD1. V was pared by 7 bases and J by 7 bases, with 6 bases of the junction left unmatched. This CDR3 is built from 12 residues. Germline CDR1 reads SGHVS; CDR2 reads FQNEAQ.

This rearrangement joins TRBV27 to TRBJ1-1; 7 nucleotides align to TRBD1. CDR3 length equals 13 residues. Germline lookup yields CDR1 MNHEY and CDR2 SMNVEV (reference sequence). Losses at the gene ends were 5 bases for V and 7 bases for J; bases not matched to a gene: 7. The CDR3 reads CASSPDRDNEAFF. Here the CDR3 DNA reads TGTGCCAGCAGTCCAGACAGGGATAATGAAGCTTTCTTT.